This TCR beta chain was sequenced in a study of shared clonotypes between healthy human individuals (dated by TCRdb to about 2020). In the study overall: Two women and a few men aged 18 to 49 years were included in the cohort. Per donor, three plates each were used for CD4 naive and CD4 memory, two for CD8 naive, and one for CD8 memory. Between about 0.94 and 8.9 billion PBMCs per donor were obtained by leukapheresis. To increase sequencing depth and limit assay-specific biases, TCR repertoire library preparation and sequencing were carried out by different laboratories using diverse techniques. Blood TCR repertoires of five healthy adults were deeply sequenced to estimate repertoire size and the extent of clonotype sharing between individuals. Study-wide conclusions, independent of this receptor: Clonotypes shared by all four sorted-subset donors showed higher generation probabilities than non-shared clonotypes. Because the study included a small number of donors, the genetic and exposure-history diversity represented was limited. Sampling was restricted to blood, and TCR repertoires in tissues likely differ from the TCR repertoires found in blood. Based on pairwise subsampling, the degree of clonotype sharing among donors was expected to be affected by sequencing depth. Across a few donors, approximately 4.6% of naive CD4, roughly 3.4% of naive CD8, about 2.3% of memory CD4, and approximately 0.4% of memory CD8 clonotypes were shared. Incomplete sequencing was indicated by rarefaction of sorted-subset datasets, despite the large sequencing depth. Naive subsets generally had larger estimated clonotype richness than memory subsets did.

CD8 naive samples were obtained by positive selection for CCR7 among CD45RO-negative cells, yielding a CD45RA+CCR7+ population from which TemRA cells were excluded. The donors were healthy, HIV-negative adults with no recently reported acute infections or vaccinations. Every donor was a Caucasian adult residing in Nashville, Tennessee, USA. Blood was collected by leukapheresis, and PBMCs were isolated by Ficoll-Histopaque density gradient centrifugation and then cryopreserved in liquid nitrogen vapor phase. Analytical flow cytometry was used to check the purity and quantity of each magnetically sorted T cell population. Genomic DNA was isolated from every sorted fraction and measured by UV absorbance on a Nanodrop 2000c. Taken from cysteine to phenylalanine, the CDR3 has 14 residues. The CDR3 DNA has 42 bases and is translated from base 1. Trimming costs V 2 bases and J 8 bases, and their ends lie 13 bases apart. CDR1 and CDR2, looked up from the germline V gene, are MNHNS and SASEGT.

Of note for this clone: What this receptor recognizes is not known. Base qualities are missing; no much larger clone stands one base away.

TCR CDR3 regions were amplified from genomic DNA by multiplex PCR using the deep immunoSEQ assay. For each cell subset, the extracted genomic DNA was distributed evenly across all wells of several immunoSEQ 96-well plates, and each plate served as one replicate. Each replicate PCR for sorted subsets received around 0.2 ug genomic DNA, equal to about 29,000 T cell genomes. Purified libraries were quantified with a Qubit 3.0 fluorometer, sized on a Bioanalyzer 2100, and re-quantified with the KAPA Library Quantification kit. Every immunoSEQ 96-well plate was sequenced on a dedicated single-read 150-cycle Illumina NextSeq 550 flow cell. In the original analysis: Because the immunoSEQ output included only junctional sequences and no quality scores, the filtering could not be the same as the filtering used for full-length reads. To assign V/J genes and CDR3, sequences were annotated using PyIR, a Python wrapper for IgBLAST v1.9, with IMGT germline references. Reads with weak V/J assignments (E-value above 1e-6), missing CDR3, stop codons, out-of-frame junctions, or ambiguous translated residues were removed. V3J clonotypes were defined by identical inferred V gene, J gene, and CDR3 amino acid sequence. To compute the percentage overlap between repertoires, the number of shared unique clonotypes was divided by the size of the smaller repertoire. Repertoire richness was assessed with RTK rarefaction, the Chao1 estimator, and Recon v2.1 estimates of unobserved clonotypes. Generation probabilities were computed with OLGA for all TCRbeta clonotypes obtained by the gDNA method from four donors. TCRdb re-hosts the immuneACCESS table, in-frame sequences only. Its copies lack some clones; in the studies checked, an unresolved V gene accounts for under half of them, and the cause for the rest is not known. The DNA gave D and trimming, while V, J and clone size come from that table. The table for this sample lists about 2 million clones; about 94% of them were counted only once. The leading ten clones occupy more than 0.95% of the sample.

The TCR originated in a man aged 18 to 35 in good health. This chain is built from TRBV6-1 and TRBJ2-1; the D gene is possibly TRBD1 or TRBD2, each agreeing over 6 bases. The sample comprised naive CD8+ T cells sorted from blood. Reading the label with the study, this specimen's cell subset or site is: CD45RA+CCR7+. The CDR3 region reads CASSEMGAGYEQFF. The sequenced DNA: TGTGCCAGCAGTGAAATGGGGGCGGGGTATGAGCAGTTCTTC.